Shown below are 15 T cell receptor beta chains from a single sample sequenced in a study of post-analysis software for immune sequencing data. Study-wide results and limits: Five or six TRBV segments, TRBV5-6, TRBV5-1 and TRBV20-1 among them, were found more frequent in patients than controls.

Unique molecular identifiers were carried by the TCR beta cDNA libraries. TCRdb re-derived calls from the PCR reads in MiXCR, one entry per CDR3 protein. The sample lists about 200,000 distinct CDR3 sequences, 29% occurring once. These receptors are not linked to any known antigen. Sequencing was done on a sample of blood. These receptor sequences come from a girl aged 2 to 17 with multiple sclerosis.

This clonotype came up many times. The chain recombines TRBV18 with TRBJ2-5; TRBD1 matches at 7 bases. This CDR3 spans 13 amino acids. From germline, CDR1 is KGHSH and CDR2 LQKENI. J was trimmed by 2 bases and V by 4 bases; bases with no gene match: 1. The CDR3 spells CASSRDRQETQYF. For the CDR3, the DNA is TGTGCCAGCTCACGGGACAGACAAGAGACCCAGTACTTC.

This clonotype was counted only a few times. The gene calls are TRBV20-1 and TRBJ1-2; 7 bases agree with TRBD1. The CDR3 spans 13 residues. V shed 3 bases and J 5 bases; nucleotides not matched to a gene: 6. Germline CDR1 and CDR2: DFQATT and SNEGSKA (reference sequence). The CDR3 reads CSARRQGGYGYTF. The CDR3 DNA reads TGCAGTGCTAGGAGACAGGGCGGATATGGCTACACCTTC.

The DNA of the CDR3 is TGCAGCGTTGAAGGTATCGGACTCCTGTCTTTCTTT. Encoded protein: CSVEGIGLLSFF. The chain employs TRBV29-1 and TRBJ1-1, with no clear D. With 1 base removed from V and 12 bases from J, the gap between germline ends came to 15 bases. CDR1 and CDR2 (germline): SQVTM, ANQGSEA. The length of the CDR3 is 12 residues.

This clonotype was observed many times. The germline gene is not matched at one end of the junction; a read error may be the cause. The chain recombines TRBV11-3 with TRBJ2-7; 7 positions match TRBD1. Germline CDR1 is SGHNT and CDR2 is YENEEA. This CDR3 comprises 14 residues. The CDR3 sequence is CASSPGTVSDEQYF. The DNA for the CDR3 is TGTGCCAGCAGCCCCGGGACAGTCTCCGACGAGCAGTACTTC.

The gene calls are TRBV29-1 and TRBJ2-5, with 10 positions matching TRBD2. Per the germline V gene, CDR1 is SQVTM and CDR2 is ANQGSEA. Losses at the gene ends were 4 bases for V and 4 bases for J; bases not matched to a gene: 3. The CDR3 extends over 13 amino acids. The CDR3 here is CSVASGSLETQYF. The CDR3 nucleotides read TGCAGCGTTGCTAGCGGGAGTTTAGAGACCCAGTACTTC.

The chain is built from TRBV5-1 and TRBJ2-7, with D possibly TRBD1 on 6 matching bases. Looked up from germline, CDR1 is SGHRS and CDR2 is YFSETQ. The V and J ends lost 4 bases and 0 bases respectively, with 17 bases between them. The CDR3 is made up of 16 amino acids. The chain's CDR3 is CASSPAPDSRSYEQYF. Here the CDR3 DNA reads TGCGCCAGCAGCCCGGCCCCGGACAGCCGCTCCTACGAGCAGTACTTC.

Ten or more counts support this clonotype. The CDR3 region is CASRLGSGGPQETQYF. For the CDR3, the DNA is TGTGCCAGCAGACTAGGAAGCGGGGGTCCACAAGAGACCCAGTACTTC. The genes are TRBV7-6 and TRBJ2-5; 8 bases are shared with TRBD2. V was clipped by 6 bases and J by 2 bases; unmatched bases: 11. This CDR3 contains 16 residues. Germline assignment: CDR1 SGHVS and CDR2 FNYEAQ. The full variable domain, in which reference TRBV7-6 and TRBJ2-5 provide the parts outside the CDR3, is GAGVSQSPRYKVTKRGQDVALRCDPISGHVSLYWYRQALGQGPEFLTYFNYEAQQDKSGLPNDRFSAERPEGSISTLTIQRTEQRDSAMYRCASRLGSGGPQETQYFGPGTRLLVL.

A few counts support this clonotype. This chain joins TRBV29-1 and TRBJ2-1; D tentatively reads TRBD1 or TRBD2 (5 bases each). The J call may be mistaken, given a closer DNA end match to TRBJ2-7. CDR1 is SQVTM, CDR2 ANQGSEA, per germline. The CDR3 covers 12 residues. The CDR3 region has the DNA TGCAGCGTTCCCGGGACCTACAATGAGCAGTACTTC. Residues: CSVPGTYNEQYF.

In the case of this clonotype: Being one base from a much bigger clone, this may be a read error. The J gene is TRBJ2-1, the V gene TRBV9, with TRBD1 matching 9 bases. The DNA end is more similar to TRBJ2-7, so the J call may be wrong. CDR3 length: 15 amino acids. From germline, CDR1 is SGDLS and CDR2 YYNGEE. The CDR3 loop reads CASSFGTGNYNEQYF. The CDR3 DNA sequence: TGTGCCAGCAGCTTCGGGACAGGGAACTACAATGAGCAGTACTTC.

Remarks on this clonotype: A much larger clonotype is one base distant, so this may be a read error. The V gene is TRBV25-1, the J gene TRBJ2-7; TRBD1 agrees at 9 bases. The CDR3 spans 14 residues. Per germline, CDR1 MGHDK and CDR2 SYGVNS. CDR3 nucleotides: TGTGCCAGCGGTTCCGGGACAGGGAACTACGAGAAGTACTTC. This codes for CASGSGTGNYEKYF.

The genes are TRBV27 and TRBJ1-1; D perhaps matches TRBD1 (5 bases). Germline CDR1 reads MNHEY; CDR2 reads SMNVEV (reference sequence). Trimming removed 8 bases at V and 8 bases at J, with 21 bases between. The CDR3 is 14 amino acids. In DNA, the CDR3 is TGTGCCAGCGGTTCCTCCTTGGGGGACTCGGAAGCTTTCTTT. This sequence encodes CASGSSLGDSEAFF.

This clonotype was detected ten times or more. The chain links TRBV12-3 or TRBV12-4 to TRBJ1-1; D call uncertain. This CDR3 region has 10 residues. Trimming took off 3 bases at V and 8 bases at J, with 4 bases between the two ends. CDR3 sequence reads: CASSFREAFF. The CDR3 DNA follows: TGTGCCAGCAGTTTTAGAGAAGCTTTCTTT.

The chain recombines TRBV5-1 with TRBJ2-5, with TRBD2 matching 7 bases. From germline, CDR1 is SGHRS and CDR2 YFSETQ. The CDR3 spans 16 residues. Trimming cost V 1 base and J 2 bases; bases outside gene matches: 8. Here the CDR3 DNA reads TGCGCCAGCAGCTTGCGGGGGGAGGTGCGGCAAGAGACCCAGTACTTC. Its protein is CASSLRGEVRQETQYF.

Regarding this clonotype: Mismatch with germline at one junction end may stem from a read error. CDR3 nucleotides: TGCGGCGTCGGACTAGCGGGAGGTATCAGCTCCTACGAGCAGTACTTC. This translates into CGVGLAGGISSYEQYF. The chain links TRBV29-1 to TRBJ2-7; 14 bases match TRBD2. CDR1 and CDR2 from the germline V gene are SQVTM and ANQGSEA. This CDR3 is built from 16 residues.

This clonotype was picked up many times. V usage is TRBV29-1 and J usage is TRBJ2-3; 13 bases align to TRBD2. Germline CDR1 is SQVTM and CDR2 is ANQGSEA. The ends lost 7 bases at V and 6 bases at J; junction bases unmatched: 4. The CDR3 covers 13 residues. The chain's CDR3 is CSGGLAGTDTQYF. The CDR3 bases are TGCAGCGGGGGACTAGCGGGAACGGATACGCAGTATTTT.